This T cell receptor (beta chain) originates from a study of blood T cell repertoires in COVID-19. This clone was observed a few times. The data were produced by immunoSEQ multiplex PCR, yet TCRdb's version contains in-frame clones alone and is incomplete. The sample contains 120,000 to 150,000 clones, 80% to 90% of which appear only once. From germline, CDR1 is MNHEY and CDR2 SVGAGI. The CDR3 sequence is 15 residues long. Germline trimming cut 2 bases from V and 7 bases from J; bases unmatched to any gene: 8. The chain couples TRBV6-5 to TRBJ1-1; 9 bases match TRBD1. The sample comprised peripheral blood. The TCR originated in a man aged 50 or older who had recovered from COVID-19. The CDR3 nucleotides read TGTGCCAGCAGTTACATGACAGGGGGAGAGAGTGAAGCTTTCTTT. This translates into CASSYMTGGESEAFF.